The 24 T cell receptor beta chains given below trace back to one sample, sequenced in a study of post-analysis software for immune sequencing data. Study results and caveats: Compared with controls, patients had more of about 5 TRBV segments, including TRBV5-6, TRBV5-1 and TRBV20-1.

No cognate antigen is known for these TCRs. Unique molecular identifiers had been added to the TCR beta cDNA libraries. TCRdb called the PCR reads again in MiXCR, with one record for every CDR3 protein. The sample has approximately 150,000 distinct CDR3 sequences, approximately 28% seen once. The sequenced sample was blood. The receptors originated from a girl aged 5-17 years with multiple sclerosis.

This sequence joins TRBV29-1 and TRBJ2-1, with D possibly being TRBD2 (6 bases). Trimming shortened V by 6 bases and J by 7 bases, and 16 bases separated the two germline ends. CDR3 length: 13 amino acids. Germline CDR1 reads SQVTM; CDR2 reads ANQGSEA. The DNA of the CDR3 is TGCAGCGTGGTTCGGGGAGGAAGGAATGAGCAGTTCTTC. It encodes CSVVRGGRNEQFF.

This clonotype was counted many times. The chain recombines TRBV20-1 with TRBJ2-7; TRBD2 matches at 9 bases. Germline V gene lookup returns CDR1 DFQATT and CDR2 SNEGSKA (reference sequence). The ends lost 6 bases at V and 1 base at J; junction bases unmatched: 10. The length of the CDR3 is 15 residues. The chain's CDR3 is CSAQTGTSISYEQYF. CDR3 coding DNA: TGCAGTGCCCAAACTGGGACTAGCATATCCTACGAGCAGTACTTC.

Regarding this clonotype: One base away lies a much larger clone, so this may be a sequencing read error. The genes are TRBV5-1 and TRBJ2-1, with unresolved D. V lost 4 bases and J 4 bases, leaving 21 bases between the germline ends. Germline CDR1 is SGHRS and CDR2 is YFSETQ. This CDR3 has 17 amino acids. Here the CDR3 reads CASSGLTGGLIYNEQFF. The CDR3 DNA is TGCGCCAGCAGCGGCCTGACTGGCGGCCTTATTTACAATGAGCAGTTCTTC.

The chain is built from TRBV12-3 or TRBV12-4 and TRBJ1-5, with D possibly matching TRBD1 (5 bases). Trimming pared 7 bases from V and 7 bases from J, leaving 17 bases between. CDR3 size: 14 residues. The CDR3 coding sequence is TGTGCCAGCACTAGTGGCGGGGGACCCCAGCCCCAGCATTTT. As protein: CASTSGGGPQPQHF.

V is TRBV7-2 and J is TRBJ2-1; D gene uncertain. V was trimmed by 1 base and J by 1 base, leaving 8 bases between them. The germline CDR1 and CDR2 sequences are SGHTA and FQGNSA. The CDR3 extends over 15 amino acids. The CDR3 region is CASSLDVVSYNEQFF. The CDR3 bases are TGTGCCAGCAGCTTAGATGTGGTATCCTACAATGAGCAGTTCTTC.

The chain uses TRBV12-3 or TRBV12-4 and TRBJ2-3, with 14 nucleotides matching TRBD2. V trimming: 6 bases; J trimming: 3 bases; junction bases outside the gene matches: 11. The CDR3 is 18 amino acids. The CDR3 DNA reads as TGTGCCAGCAGCTTGGGCTCGGGACTAGCGGGAGAAACAGATACGCAGTATTTT. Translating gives CASSLGSGLAGETDTQYF.

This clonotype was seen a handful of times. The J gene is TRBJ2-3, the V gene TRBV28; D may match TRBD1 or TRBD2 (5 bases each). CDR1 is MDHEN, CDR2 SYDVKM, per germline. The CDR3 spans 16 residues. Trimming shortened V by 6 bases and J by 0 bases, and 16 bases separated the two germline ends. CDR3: CASSGAGLTSTDTQYF. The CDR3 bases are TGTGCCAGCAGCGGGGCTGGCCTGACTAGCACAGATACGCAGTATTTT.

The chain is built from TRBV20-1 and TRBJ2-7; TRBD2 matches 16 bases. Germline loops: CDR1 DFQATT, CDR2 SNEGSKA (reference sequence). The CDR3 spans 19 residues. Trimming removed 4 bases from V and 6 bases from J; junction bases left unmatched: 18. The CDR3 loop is CSATHPGRGTSGRAREQYF. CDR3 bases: TGCAGTGCTACCCACCCCGGACGGGGGACTAGCGGGAGGGCCCGCGAGCAGTACTTC.

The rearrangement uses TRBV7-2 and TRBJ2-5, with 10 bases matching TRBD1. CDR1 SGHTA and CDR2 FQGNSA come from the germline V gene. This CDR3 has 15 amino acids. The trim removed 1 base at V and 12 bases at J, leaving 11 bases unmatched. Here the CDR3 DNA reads TGTGCCAGCAGCTTAGTTCCGGGACAGGGGCCACAAAAGTACTTC. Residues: CASSLVPGQGPQKYF. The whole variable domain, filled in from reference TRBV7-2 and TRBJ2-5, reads GAGVSQSPSNKVTEKGKDVELRCDPISGHTALYWYRQSLGQGLEFLIYFQGNSAPDKSGLPSDRFSAERTGGSVSTLTIQRTQQEDSAVYLCASSLVPGQGPQKYFGPGTRLLVL.

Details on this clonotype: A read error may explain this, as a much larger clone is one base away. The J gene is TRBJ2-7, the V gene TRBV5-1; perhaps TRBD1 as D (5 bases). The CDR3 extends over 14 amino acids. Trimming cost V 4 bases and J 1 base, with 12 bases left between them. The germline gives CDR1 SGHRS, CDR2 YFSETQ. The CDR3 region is CASSAGHRSYEQYF. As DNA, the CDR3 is TGCGCCAGCAGCGCTGGACACCGGTCCTACGAGCAGTACTTC.

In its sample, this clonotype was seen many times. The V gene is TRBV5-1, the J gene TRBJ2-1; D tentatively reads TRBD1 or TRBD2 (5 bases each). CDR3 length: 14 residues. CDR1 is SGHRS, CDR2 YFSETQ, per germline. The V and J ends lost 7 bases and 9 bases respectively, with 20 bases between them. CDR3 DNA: TGCGCCAGCCGTCAATCAGTTGATGGGGGTGAGCAGTTCTTC. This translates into CASRQSVDGGEQFF. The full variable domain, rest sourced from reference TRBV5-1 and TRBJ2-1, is KAGVTQTPRYLIKTRGQQVTLSCSPISGHRSVSWYQQTPGQGLQFLFEYFSETQRNKGNFPGRFSGRQFSNSRSEMNVSTLELGDSALYLCASRQSVDGGEQFFGPGTRLTVL.

CDR3 sequence reads: CASSGFQGYGNGYTF. The CDR3, as DNA: TGCGCCAGCAGCGGGTTTCAGGGATACGGGAACGGCTACACCTTC. This chain joins TRBV4-1 and TRBJ1-2; the D gene is possibly TRBD1 (5 bases). The V and J ends lost 5 bases and 8 bases respectively, with 21 bases between them. The CDR3 loop spans 15 amino acids. Germline lookup yields CDR1 MGHRA and CDR2 YSYEKL.

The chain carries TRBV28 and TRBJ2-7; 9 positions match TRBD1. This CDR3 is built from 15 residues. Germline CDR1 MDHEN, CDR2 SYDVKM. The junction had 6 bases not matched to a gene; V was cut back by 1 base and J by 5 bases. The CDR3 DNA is TGTGCCAGCAGTTTATCTGGGACAGGGAGCGACGAGCAGTACTTC. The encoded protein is CASSLSGTGSDEQYF.

The CDR3 DNA reads as TGTGCCAGCAGCTTACGACAGGGGGCAAGACTAGCATCGGCAGATACGCAGTATTTT. As protein: CASSLRQGARLASADTQYF. The chain carries TRBV7-3 and TRBJ2-3; 10 positions match TRBD1. CDR1 and CDR2 from the germline V gene are SGHTA and FQGTGA. This CDR3 has 19 amino acids. V shed 2 bases and J 4 bases; nucleotides not matched to a gene: 15.

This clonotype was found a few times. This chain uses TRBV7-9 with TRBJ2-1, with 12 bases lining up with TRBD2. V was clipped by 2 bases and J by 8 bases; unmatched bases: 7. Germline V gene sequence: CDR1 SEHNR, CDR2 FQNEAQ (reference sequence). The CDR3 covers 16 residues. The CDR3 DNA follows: TGTGCCAGCAGCTTATTGGGCCTAGCGGGAGGGTATGAGCAGTTCTTC. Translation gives CASSLLGLAGGYEQFF. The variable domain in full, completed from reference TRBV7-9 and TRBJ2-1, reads DTGVSQNPRHKITKRGQNVTFRCDPISEHNRLYWYRQTLGQGPEFLTYFQNEAQLEKSRLLSDRFSAERPKGSFSTLEIQRTEQGDSAMYLCASSLLGLAGGYEQFFGPGTRLTVL.

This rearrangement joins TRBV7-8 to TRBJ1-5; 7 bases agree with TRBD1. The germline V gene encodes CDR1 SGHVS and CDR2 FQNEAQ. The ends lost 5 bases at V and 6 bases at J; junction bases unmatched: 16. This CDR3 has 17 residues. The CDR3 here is CASSPDLGGAGGQPQHF. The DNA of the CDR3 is TGTGCCAGCAGCCCTGACTTGGGAGGGGCAGGGGGTCAGCCCCAGCATTTT.

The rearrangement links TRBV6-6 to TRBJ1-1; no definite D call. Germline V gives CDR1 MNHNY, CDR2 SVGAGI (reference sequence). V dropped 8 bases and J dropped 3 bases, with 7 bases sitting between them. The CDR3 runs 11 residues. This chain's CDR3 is CASDGYTEAFF. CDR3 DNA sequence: TGTGCCAGCGACGGATACACTGAAGCTTTCTTT.

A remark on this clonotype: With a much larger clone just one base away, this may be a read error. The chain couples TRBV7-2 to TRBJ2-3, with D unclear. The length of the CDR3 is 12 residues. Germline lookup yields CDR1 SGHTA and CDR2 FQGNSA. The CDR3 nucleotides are TGTGCCGGCAGCTTGGGTGGAGATACGCAGTATTTT. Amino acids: CAGSLGGDTQYF. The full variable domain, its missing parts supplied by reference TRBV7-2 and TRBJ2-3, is GAGVSQSPSNKVTEKGKDVELRCDPISGHTALYWYRQSLGQGLEFLIYFQGNSAPDKSGLPSDRFSAERTGGSVSTLTIQRTQQEDSAVYLCAGSLGGDTQYFGPGTRLTVL.

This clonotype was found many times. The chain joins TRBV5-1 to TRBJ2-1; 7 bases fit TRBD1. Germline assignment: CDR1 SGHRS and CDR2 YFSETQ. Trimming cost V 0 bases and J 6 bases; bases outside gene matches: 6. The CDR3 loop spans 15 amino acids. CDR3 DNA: TGCGCCAGCAGCTTGGGACAGGGCCTTGGCAATGAGCAGTTCTTC. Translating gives CASSLGQGLGNEQFF.

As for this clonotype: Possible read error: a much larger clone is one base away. CDR3 in DNA: TGTGCCGGCAGTACTCACGGGCTTCGTACAGCCAGCAATGAGCAGTTCTTC. This codes for CAGSTHGLRTASNEQFF. The chain couples TRBV27 to TRBJ2-1; no firm D call. From germline, CDR1 is MNHEY and CDR2 SMNVEV (reference sequence). The length of the CDR3 is 17 residues.

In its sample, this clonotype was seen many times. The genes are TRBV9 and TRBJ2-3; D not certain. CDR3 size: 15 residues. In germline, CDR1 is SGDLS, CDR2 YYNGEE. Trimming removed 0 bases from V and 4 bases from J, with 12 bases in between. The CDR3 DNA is TGTGCCAGCAGCGTAGGCAGCGTGAGCCCAGATACGCAGTATTTT. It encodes CASSVGSVSPDTQYF.

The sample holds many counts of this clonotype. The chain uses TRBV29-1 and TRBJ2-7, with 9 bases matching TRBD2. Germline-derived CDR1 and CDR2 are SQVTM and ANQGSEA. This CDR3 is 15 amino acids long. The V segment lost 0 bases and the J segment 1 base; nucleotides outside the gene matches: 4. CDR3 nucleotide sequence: TGCAGCGTTGAAGACCCAGCGGGAGGTTCCTACGAGCAGTACTTC. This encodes CSVEDPAGGSYEQYF.

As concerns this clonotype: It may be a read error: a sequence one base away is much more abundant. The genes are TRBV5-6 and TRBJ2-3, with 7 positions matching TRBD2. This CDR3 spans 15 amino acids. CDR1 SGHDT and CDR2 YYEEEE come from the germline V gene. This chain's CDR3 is CAGSVLADRTDTQYF. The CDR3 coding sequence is TGTGCCGGCAGCGTTCTAGCGGACCGCACAGATACGCAGTATTTT.

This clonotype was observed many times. CDR3 coding DNA: TGTGCCATCAGTGAGTCAGGGCAGCCCCAGCATTTT. Translating gives CAISESGQPQHF. This chain links TRBV10-3 with TRBJ1-5; no clear D gene. Trimming took off 0 bases at V and 7 bases at J, with 4 bases between the two ends. Germline-derived CDR1 and CDR2 are ENHRY and SYGVKD. This CDR3 is 12 amino acids long.